This T cell receptor (beta chain) was captured in a study of prognosis after radiotherapy for stage I lung cancer. Background on the study: The study delivered radiotherapy as SBRT in 3 to 5 fractions, with a biologically effective dose of at least 100 Gy.

In this sample, this clonotype turned up many times. Two rounds of multiplex PCR amplified TCR beta CDR3 from genomic DNA. Primers targeting each individual TRBV and TRBJ gene were applied in first-round PCR. TCRdb fed the multiplex PCR reads into MiXCR, producing one record per CDR3 protein. The table lists about 35,000 distinct CDR3 sequences, 30% to 35% of them singletons, with around 27% in the top ten. The CDR3 loop spans 14 amino acids. V was shortened by 4 bases and J by 3 bases, with 13 bases between the two germline ends. CDR1 and CDR2 (germline): SGHVS, FQNEAQ. The sequence came from a donor aged 50 or older with non-small cell lung cancer. The rearrangement links TRBV7-8 to TRBJ2-7; D gene uncertain. The sample was PBMCs, taken before or after stereotactic body radiation therapy (not recorded which). The CDR3 nucleotides read TGTGCCAGCAGCTGGGCGACGGGTGGCTACGAGCAGTACTTC. It is translated as CASSWATGGYEQYF.